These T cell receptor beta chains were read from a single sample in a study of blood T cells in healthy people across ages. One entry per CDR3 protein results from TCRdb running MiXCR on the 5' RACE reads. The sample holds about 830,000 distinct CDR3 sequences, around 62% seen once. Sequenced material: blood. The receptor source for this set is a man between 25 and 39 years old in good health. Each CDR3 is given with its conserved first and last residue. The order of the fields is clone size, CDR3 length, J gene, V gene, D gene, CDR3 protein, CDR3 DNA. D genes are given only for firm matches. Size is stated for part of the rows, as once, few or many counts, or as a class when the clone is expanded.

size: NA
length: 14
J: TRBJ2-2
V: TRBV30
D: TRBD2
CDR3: CAWRGLAGGGELFF
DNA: TGTGCCTGGAGAGGACTAGCCGGGGGCGGGGAGCTGTTTTTT

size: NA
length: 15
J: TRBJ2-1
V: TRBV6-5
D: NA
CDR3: CASSWARNSYNEQFF
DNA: TGTGCCAGCAGTTGGGCCAGGAACTCCTACAATGAGCAGTTCTTC

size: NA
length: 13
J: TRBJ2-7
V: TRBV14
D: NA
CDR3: CASSPGTPGEQYF
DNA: TGTGCCAGCAGCCCGGGCACTCCGGGGGAGCAGTACTTC

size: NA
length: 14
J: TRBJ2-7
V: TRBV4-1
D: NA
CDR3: CASSHPAQEYEQYF
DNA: TGCGCCAGCAGCCACCCAGCTCAAGAATACGAGCAGTACTTC

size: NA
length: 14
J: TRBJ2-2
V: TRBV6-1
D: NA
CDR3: CASTRSGNTGELFF
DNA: TGTGCCAGCACAAGGTCAGGAAACACCGGGGAGCTGTTTTTT

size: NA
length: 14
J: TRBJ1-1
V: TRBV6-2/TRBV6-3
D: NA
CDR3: CASSRPGGATEAFF
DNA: TGTGCCAGCAGTCGTCCGGGAGGGGCCACTGAAGCTTTCTTT

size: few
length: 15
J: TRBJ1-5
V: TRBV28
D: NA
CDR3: CASRGLGVSNQPQHF
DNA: TGTGCCAGCCGAGGTCTGGGGGTTAGCAATCAGCCCCAGCATTTT

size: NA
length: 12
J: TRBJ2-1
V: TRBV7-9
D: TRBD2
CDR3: CASRGLAGGQFF
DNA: TGTGCCAGCAGGGGACTAGCGGGAGGGCAGTTCTTC

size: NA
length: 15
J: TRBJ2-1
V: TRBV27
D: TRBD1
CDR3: CASSSGRGRYNEQFF
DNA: TGTGCCAGCAGTTCCGGCAGGGGGCGTTACAATGAGCAGTTCTTC

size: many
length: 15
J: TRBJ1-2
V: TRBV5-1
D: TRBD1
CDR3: CASSSGLWTGPGYTF
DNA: TGCGCCAGCAGCTCGGGACTTTGGACAGGACCGGGCTACACCTTC

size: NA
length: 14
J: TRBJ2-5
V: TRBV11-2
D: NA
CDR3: CASSLVGFGETQYF
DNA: TGTGCCAGCAGCTTAGTCGGGTTTGGGGAGACCCAGTACTTC

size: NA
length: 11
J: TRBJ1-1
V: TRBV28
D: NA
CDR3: CASSFYTEAFF
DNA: TGTGCCAGCAGTTTCTACACTGAAGCTTTCTTT

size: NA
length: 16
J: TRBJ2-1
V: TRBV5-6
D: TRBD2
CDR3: CASSFQAGVSYIEQFF
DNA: TGTGCCAGCAGCTTCCAAGCGGGGGTCTCCTACATTGAGCAGTTCTTC

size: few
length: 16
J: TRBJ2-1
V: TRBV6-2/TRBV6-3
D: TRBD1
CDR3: CASSLYRQGVDNEQFF
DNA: TGTGCCAGCAGCCTTTACCGACAGGGGGTGGACAATGAGCAGTTCTTC

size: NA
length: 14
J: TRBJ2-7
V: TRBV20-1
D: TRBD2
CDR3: CSAPRLATAYEQYF
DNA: TGCAGTGCGCCAAGACTAGCGACGGCCTACGAGCAGTACTTC

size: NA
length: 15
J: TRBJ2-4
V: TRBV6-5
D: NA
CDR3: CASSAAGLGKNIQYF
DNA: TGTGCCAGCAGTGCCGCAGGGTTGGGCAAAAACATTCAGTACTTC

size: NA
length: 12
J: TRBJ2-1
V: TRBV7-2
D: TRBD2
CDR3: CASSTQRGEQFF
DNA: TGTGCCAGCAGCACCCAGCGGGGGGAGCAGTTCTTC

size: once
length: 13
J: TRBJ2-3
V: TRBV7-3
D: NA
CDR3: CVSSLMLSDTQYF
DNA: TGTGTCAGCAGCTTAATGCTGTCCGATACGCAGTATTTT

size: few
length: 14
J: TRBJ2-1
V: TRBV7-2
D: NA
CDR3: CASTGGGLYNEQFF
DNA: TGTGCCAGCACTGGAGGGGGCTTATACAATGAGCAGTTCTTC

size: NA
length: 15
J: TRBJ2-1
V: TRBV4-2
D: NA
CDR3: CASSQEENSYNEQFF
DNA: TGTGCCAGCAGCCAAGAGGAGAACTCCTACAATGAGCAGTTCTTC

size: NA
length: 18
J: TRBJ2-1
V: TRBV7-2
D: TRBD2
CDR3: CASSSTWTSGGPNNEQFF
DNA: TGTGCCAGCAGCTCCACCTGGACTAGCGGGGGCCCAAACAATGAGCAGTTCTTC

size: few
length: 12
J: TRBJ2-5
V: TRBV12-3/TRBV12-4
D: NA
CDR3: CASSTDRETQYF
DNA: TGTGCCAGCAGTACCGACAGGGAGACCCAGTACTTC

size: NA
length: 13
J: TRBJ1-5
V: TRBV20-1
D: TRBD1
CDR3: CSARTGANQPQHF
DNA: TGCAGTGCGAGGACAGGGGCCAATCAGCCCCAGCATTTT

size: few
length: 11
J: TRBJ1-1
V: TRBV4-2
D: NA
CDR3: CASSALEEAFF
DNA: TGTGCCAGCAGCGCCCTAGAAGAAGCTTTCTTT

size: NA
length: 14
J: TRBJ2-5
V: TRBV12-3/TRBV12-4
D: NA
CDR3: CASSQSEAVETQYF
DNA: TGTGCCAGCAGCCAGAGCGAGGCAGTTGAGACCCAGTACTTC

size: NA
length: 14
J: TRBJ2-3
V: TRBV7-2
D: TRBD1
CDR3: CASSSTGGADTQYF
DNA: TGTGCCAGCAGTTCAACAGGGGGCGCAGATACGCAGTATTTT

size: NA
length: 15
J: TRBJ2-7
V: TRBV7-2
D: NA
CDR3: CASSLAVGSFYEQYF
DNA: TGTGCCAGCAGCTTAGCGGTCGGGTCCTTCTACGAGCAGTACTTC

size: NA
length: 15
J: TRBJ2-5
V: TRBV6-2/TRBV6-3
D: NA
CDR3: CASSYSALLGETQYF
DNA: TGTGCCAGCAGTTACTCGGCCCTCCTGGGAGAGACCCAGTACTTC

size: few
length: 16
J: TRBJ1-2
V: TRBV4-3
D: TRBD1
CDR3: CASSQVGAGGDYGYTF
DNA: TGCGCCAGCAGCCAAGTCGGGGCAGGGGGCGACTATGGCTACACCTTC

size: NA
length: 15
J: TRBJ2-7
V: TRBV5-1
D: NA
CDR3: CASSLAGLGVYEQYF
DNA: TGCGCCAGCAGCTTGGCCGGTCTCGGGGTCTACGAGCAGTACTTC

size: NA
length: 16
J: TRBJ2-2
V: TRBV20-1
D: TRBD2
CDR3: CSAWDSGGLNTGELFF
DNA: TGCAGTGCTTGGGATAGCGGGGGCCTTAACACCGGGGAGCTGTTTTTT

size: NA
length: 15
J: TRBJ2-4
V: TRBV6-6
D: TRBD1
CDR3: CASSSPGQGIREQYF
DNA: TGTGCCAGCAGTAGTCCGGGACAGGGCATACGGGAGCAGTACTTC

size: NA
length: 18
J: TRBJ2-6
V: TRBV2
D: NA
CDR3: CASRPGRGVLSGANVLTF
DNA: TGTGCCAGCAGGCCCGGAAGGGGCGTCCTCTCTGGGGCCAACGTCCTGACTTTC

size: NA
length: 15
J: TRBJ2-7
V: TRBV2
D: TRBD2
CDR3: CAGHDFAGGRDEQYF
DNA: TGTGCCGGTCACGACTTTGCGGGGGGGCGGGACGAGCAGTACTTC

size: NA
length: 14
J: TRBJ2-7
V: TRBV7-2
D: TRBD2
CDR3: CASSYPGTRDEQYF
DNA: TGTGCCAGCAGCTACCCCGGGACTAGGGACGAGCAGTACTTC

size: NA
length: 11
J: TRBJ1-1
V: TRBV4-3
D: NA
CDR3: CASSFGVEAFF
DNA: TGCGCCAGCAGCTTCGGGGTTGAAGCTTTCTTT

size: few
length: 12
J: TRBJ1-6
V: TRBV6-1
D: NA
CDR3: CASSEADSPLHF
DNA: TGTGCCAGTAGTGAAGCGGATTCGCCCCTCCACTTT

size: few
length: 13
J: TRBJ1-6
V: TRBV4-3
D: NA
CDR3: CASSQWKRSPLHF
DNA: TGCGCCAGCAGCCAATGGAAAAGGTCACCCCTCCACTTT

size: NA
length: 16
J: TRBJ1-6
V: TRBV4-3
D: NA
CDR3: CASSQLEDPRNSPLHF
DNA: TGCGCCAGCAGCCAGCTAGAGGACCCGAGGAATTCACCCCTCCACTTT

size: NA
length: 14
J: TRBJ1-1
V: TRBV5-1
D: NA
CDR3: CASTLGGPGTEAFF
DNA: TGCGCCAGCACCCTAGGGGGTCCAGGCACTGAAGCTTTCTTT

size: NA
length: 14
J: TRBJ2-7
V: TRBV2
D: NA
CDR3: CASSRGSPLYEQYF
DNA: TGTGCCAGCAGTCGCGGGTCCCCCCTCTACGAGCAGTACTTC

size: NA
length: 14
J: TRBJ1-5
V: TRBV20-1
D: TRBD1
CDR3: CSARKGQVHQPQHF
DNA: TGCAGTGCTAGAAAAGGACAGGTCCATCAGCCCCAGCATTTT

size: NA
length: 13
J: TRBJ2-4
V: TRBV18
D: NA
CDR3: CASSPTRGTEQYF
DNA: TGTGCCAGCTCACCGACACGGGGTACAGAGCAGTACTTC

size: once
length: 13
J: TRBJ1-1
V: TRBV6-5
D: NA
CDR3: CASSLRGVTEAFF
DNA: TGTGCCAGCAGTCTCCGCGGGGTCACTGAAGCTTTCTTT

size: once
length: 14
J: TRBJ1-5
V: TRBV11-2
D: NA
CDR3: CASSLRRTRQPQHF
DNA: TGTGCCAGCAGCCTGAGGCGGACGAGGCAGCCCCAGCATTTT

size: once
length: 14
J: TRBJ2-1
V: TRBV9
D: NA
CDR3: CASSVVASFNEQFF
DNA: TGTGCCAGCAGCGTAGTGGCTAGTTTCAATGAGCAGTTCTTC

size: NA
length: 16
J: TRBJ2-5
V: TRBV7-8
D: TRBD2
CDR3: CASSQHTAGAGETQYF
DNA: TGTGCCAGCAGCCAGCACACAGCGGGGGCGGGGGAGACCCAGTACTTC

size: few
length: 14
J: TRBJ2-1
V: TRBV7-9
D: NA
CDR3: CASILTGNYNEQFF
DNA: TGTGCCAGCATCCTAACTGGGAATTACAATGAGCAGTTCTTC

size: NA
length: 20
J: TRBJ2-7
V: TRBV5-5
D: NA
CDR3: CASSLTFSSYVAVYSYEQYF
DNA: TGTGCCAGCAGCTTGACATTTTCCTCCTACGTAGCGGTCTACTCCTACGAGCAGTACTTC

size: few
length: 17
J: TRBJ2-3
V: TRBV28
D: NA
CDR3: CASSFPRTGVSTDTQYF
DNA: TGTGCCAGCAGTTTCCCCAGGACGGGGGTTAGCACAGATACGCAGTATTTT

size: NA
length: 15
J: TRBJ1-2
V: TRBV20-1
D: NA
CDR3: CSARDGLGTNYGYTF
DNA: TGCAGTGCTAGAGATGGATTGGGGACTAACTATGGCTACACCTTC

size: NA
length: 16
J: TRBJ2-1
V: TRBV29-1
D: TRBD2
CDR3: CSVDGAGGSSYNEQFF
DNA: TGCAGCGTTGATGGAGCGGGGGGGAGCTCCTACAATGAGCAGTTCTTC

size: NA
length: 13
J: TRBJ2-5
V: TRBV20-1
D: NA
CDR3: CSARTGSEETQYF
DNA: TGCAGTGCTAGGACGGGTAGTGAAGAGACCCAGTACTTC

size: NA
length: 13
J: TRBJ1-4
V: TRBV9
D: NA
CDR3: CASSATENEKLFF
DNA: TGTGCCAGCAGCGCAACAGAGAATGAAAAACTGTTTTTT

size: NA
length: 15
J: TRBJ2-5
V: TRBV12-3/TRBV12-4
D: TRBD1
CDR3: CASSLGTGDFWTQYF
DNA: TGTGCCAGCAGTTTGGGGACAGGGGATTTTTGGACCCAGTACTTC

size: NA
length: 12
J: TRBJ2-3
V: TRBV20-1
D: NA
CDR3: CSARHPGGTQYF
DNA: TGCAGTGCCCGCCATCCCGGGGGTACGCAGTATTTT

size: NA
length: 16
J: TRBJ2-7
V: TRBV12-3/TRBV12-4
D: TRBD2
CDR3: CASSFVSGGLNYEQYF
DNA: TGTGCCAGCAGTTTTGTGAGCGGGGGGCTAAACTACGAGCAGTACTTC

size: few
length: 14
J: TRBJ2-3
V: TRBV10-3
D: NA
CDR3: CAIRGAGETDTQYF
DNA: TGTGCCATCAGAGGGGCAGGGGAAACAGATACGCAGTATTTT

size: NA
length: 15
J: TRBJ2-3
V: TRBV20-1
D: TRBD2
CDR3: CSALGLAGGPDTQYF
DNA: TGCAGTGCCCTCGGACTAGCGGGGGGGCCAGATACGCAGTATTTT